The T cell receptor beta chain under discussion was sequenced for a study of blood T cell repertoires in COVID-19. Overall study context: Acute-phase and convalescent COVID-19 samples originated in the United States, Italy and Spain.

CDR1 is SGHTA, CDR2 FQGTGA, per germline. This CDR3 comprises 15 residues. Trimming took off 2 bases at V and 10 bases at J, with 15 bases between the two ends. In the authors' workflow: Reference gene primer amplification in the assay estimated nucleated cell counts. Repertoires were generated with immunoSEQ multiplex PCR, while TCRdb's copy carries only in-frame clones and drops some. That table supplies the V and J calls and clone size; D and trimming were determined from the DNA. The sample holds about 350,000 clones, 65% to 90% seen once. The chain couples TRBV7-3 to TRBJ1-6; D perhaps matches TRBD1 (6 bases). The specimen sequenced was peripheral blood. The source is a woman aged 55-70 years with COVID-19, enrolled during active disease. CDR3 DNA sequence: TGTGCCAGCAGCTTATTGGCTGGGGGCGAGTCACCCCTCCACTTT. Translated, it gives CASSLLAGGESPLHF.